These 11 T cell receptor beta chains share one sample of origin, sequenced in a study of radiotherapy plus CTLA-4 blockade in lung cancer. TCRdb's table, derived via immunoSEQ multiplex PCR, lists solely in-frame clones and lacks some. The table has roughly 120,000 clones, about four fifths seen once; the top ten hold 5% to 5.5%. Sample: peripheral blood, taken from a patient treated with radiotherapy plus ipilimumab. Source of these receptors: a human donor with non-small cell lung cancer who had a partial response to radiotherapy plus ipilimumab.

The chain joins TRBV2 to TRBJ2-5; no reliable D call. CDR3 length: 12 residues. Germline CDR1 reads SNHLY; CDR2 reads FYNNEI. V lost 3 bases to trimming and J lost 5 bases, with 7 bases between them. The chain's CDR3 is CASSELGETQYF. CDR3 nucleotide sequence: TGTGCCAGCAGTGAGCTCGGGGAGACCCAGTACTTC.

The chain joins TRBV30 to TRBJ2-1; the D gene is possibly TRBD1 (5 bases). The V gene lost 0 bases and the J gene lost 13 bases, with 13 bases spanning the gap. The CDR3 sequence is 12 residues long. Germline lookup yields CDR1 GTSNPN and CDR2 SVGIG (reference sequence). The CDR3 region is CAWSVGDHLQFF. The CDR3 nucleotides are TGTGCCTGGAGTGTAGGGGATCACCTACAGTTCTTC.

This clone is medium-sized (0.01 to 0.1%) within its sample. The rearrangement uses TRBV19 and TRBJ1-5; 10 bases align to TRBD1. V lost 9 bases and J lost 7; bases outside the gene matches: 15. Germline values: CDR1 LNHDA, CDR2 SQIVND (reference sequence). This CDR3 is 16 amino acids long. Written as DNA, the CDR3 is TGTGCCAGCACCCGATCCGGGACAGGGGCCAGGCAGCCCCAGCATTTT. Amino acid sequence: CASTRSGTGARQPQHF. The complete variable domain, with remaining parts taken from reference TRBV19 and TRBJ1-5, reads DGGITQSPKYLFRKEGQNVTLSCEQNLNHDAMYWYRQDPGQGLRLIYYSQIVNDFQKGDIAEGYSVSREKKESFPLTVTSAQKNPTAFYLCASTRSGTGARQPQHFGDGTRLSIL.

V gene TRBV6-5 combines with J gene TRBJ2-3, with no clear D. V gave up 0 bases and J gave up 5 bases, with 15 bases separating them. The CDR3 length is 16 residues. In germline, CDR1 is MNHEY, CDR2 SVGAGI. CDR3 in amino acids: CASSYSGGRLEDTQYF. The CDR3 nucleotides are TGTGCCAGCAGTTACTCGGGTGGCAGGTTGGAAGATACGCAGTATTTT.

The chain couples TRBV6-5 to TRBJ2-5; D might be TRBD1 (5 bases). V was cut by 5 bases and J by 0 bases, with 10 bases left in between. This CDR3 has 14 residues. CDR1 MNHEY and CDR2 SVGAGI come from the germline V gene. CDR3 nucleotide sequence: TGTGCCAGCAGTGAAGGCAGGGACCAAGAGACCCAGTACTTC. It specifies CASSEGRDQETQYF.

V usage is TRBV2 and J usage is TRBJ2-1; the match to TRBD2 covers 10 bases. The germline gives CDR1 SNHLY, CDR2 FYNNEI. This CDR3 is built from 16 residues. The junction had 4 bases not matched to a gene; V was cut back by 5 bases and J by 0 bases. CDR3 sequence (DNA): TGTGCCAGCAGTTTGGCTAGCGGGAGCTCCTACAATGAGCAGTTCTTC. It yields the protein CASSLASGSSYNEQFF.

This chain connects TRBV2 to TRBJ2-2; D is uncertain. V was trimmed by 2 bases and J by 6 bases, leaving 10 bases between them. Germline loops: CDR1 SNHLY, CDR2 FYNNEI. The CDR3 has 14 amino acids. As DNA, the CDR3 is TGTGCCAGCAGTGAACATCTAGGTGCCGGGGAGCTGTTTTTT. It encodes CASSEHLGAGELFF.

The chain has TRBV5-1 and TRBJ2-1; 9 bases align to TRBD2. With V trimmed by 5 bases and J by 9 bases, 9 bases remained unmatched. The CDR3 length is 14 residues. Germline CDR1 and CDR2: SGHRS and YFSETQ. The CDR3 here is CASSHIAGEGEQFF. CDR3 bases: TGCGCCAGCAGTCACATAGCGGGAGAGGGTGAGCAGTTCTTC.

The J gene is TRBJ2-1, the V gene TRBV19; TRBD1 aligns across 7 bases. Germline assignment: CDR1 LNHDA and CDR2 SQIVND (reference sequence). The CDR3 runs to 16 residues. With V trimmed by 4 bases and J by 4 bases, 10 bases remained unmatched. The CDR3 protein is CASSTDREWDYNEQFF. The CDR3 nucleotides are TGTGCCAGTAGTACCGACAGGGAATGGGATTACAATGAGCAGTTCTTC.

The genes are TRBV15 and TRBJ1-1, with no clear D. Germline V lookup: CDR1 LNHNV, CDR2 YYDKDF (reference sequence). V lost 0 bases, J lost 2 bases, and 25 bases lay in between. The CDR3 runs 20 residues. CDR3: CATSREPMGRPKEKNTEAFF. In DNA form, the CDR3 reads TGTGCCACCAGCAGAGAGCCTATGGGGAGACCAAAAGAAAAAAACACTGAAGCTTTCTTT.

The chain is built from TRBV7-9 and TRBJ2-2; the match to TRBD1 covers 8 bases. V lost 8 bases to trimming and J lost 6 bases; unmatched junction nucleotides: 5. The CDR3 is made up of 13 amino acids. CDR1 and CDR2 (germline): SEHNR, FQNEAQ (reference sequence). This CDR3 reads CASEQGDSGELFF. CDR3 sequence (DNA): TGTGCCAGCGAACAGGGGGACTCCGGGGAGCTGTTTTTT.